This passage covers 27 T cell receptor beta chains from one sample sequenced in a study of T-cell reconstitution after alpha-beta-depleted transplantation in children. For TCRbeta, the library was prepared with unique molecular identifiers. TCRdb re-called the PCR reads with MiXCR, one entry per CDR3 protein. The sample yields roughly 570,000 distinct CDR3 sequences, roughly 27% seen once. This specimen was PBMCs, taken before TCRalphabeta/CD19-depleted stem cell transplant. Every receptor here comes from a boy under three years old with Wiskott-Aldrich syndrome, due to receive a stem cell transplant.

J is TRBJ2-7 and V is TRBV5-6; 8 bases agree with TRBD1. Germline trimming cut 4 bases from V and 3 bases from J; bases unmatched to any gene: 6. Per the germline V gene, CDR1 is SGHDT and CDR2 is YYEEEE. This CDR3 spans 14 amino acids. CDR3 sequence: CASSPLDRVYEQYF. The DNA for the CDR3 is TGTGCCAGCAGCCCGCTGGACAGGGTCTACGAGCAGTACTTC.

The table lists this clonotype with a few counts. This rearrangement joins TRBV10-1 to TRBJ2-1; 10 nucleotides match TRBD2. Germline V gene data show CDR1 as WNHNN and CDR2 as SYGVQD (reference sequence). This CDR3 has 17 residues. J was trimmed by 6 bases and V by 3 bases; bases with no gene match: 11. Written as DNA, the CDR3 is TGCGCCAGCAGTGACCCCGGCTCTAGCGGGAGAATCAATGAGCAGTTCTTC. It encodes CASSDPGSSGRINEQFF.

The rearrangement joins TRBV10-3 to TRBJ1-5; D gene uncertain. Germline V lookup: CDR1 ENHRY, CDR2 SYGVKD. This CDR3 has 12 amino acids. The V and J ends lost 4 bases and 4 bases respectively, with 5 bases between them. DNA for the CDR3: TGTGCCATCAGTGGCAGGAATCAGCCCCAGCATTTT. Amino acid sequence: CAISGRNQPQHF.

The J gene is TRBJ1-2, the V gene TRBV14; the D gene is possibly TRBD1 (6 bases). This CDR3 has 15 amino acids. Germline CDR1 and CDR2: SGHDN and FVKESK. V lost 0 bases to trimming and J lost 4 bases, with 12 bases between them. CDR3 DNA sequence: TGTGCCAGCAGCCAAGATAGGGGAGGGGGCTATGGCTACACCTTC. Its protein is CASSQDRGGGYGYTF. The full variable domain, with the rest looked up from reference TRBV14 and TRBJ1-2, is EAGVTQFPSHSVIEKGQTVTLRCDPISGHDNLYWYRRVMGKEIKFLLHFVKESKQDESGMPNNRFLAERTGGTYSTLKVQPAELEDSGVYFCASSQDRGGGYGYTFGSGTRLTVV.

This clonotype was picked up a small number of times. CDR3 nucleotide sequence: TGTGCCAGCAGCCCCGGTCCCCTAGGAGACGGGGAGCTGTTTTTT. It translates to CASSPGPLGDGELFF. The chain employs TRBV6-1 and TRBJ2-2; D gene unclear. The CDR3 extends over 15 amino acids. V lost 6 bases, J lost 7 bases, and 18 bases lay in between. Per germline, CDR1 MNHNS and CDR2 SASEGT.

This clonotype appeared a few times. This chain uses TRBV2 with TRBJ1-2; 8 positions match TRBD1. The CDR3 contains 12 residues. CDR1 and CDR2 (germline): SNHLY, FYNNEI. V trimming: 6 bases; J trimming: 7 bases; junction bases outside the gene matches: 4. The CDR3 reads CASRRTGSGYTF. The CDR3 DNA is TGTGCCAGCAGGCGGACAGGGTCTGGCTACACCTTC.

This chain connects TRBV28 to TRBJ2-7; D is uncertain. In germline, CDR1 is MDHEN, CDR2 SYDVKM. This CDR3 has 15 residues. Between the trimmed V and J ends, which lost 3 bases and 2 bases, there was a span of 14 bases. Written as DNA, the CDR3 is TGTGCCAGCAGTTTCTATTCCAAACTTACCTACGAGCAGTACTTC. Amino acids: CASSFYSKLTYEQYF.

This clonotype was seen only a few times. The genes are TRBV7-2 and TRBJ2-1, with D perhaps matching TRBD1 or TRBD2 (6 bases each). The CDR3 sequence is 12 residues long. Germline V gives CDR1 SGHTA, CDR2 FQGNSA. Trimming removed 2 bases at V and 9 bases at J, with 8 bases between. The CDR3, as DNA: TGTGCCAGCAGCTTAAGGGGGGTTGAGCAGTTCTTC. Translating it yields CASSLRGVEQFF.

The table lists this clonotype with a few counts. This rearrangement joins TRBV4-1 to TRBJ2-7; 7 bases align to TRBD1. Germline CDR1 reads MGHRA; CDR2 reads YSYEKL. With V trimmed by 1 base and J by 3 bases, 6 bases remained unmatched. This CDR3 has 15 amino acids. For the CDR3, the DNA is TGCGCCAGCAGCCAAGGTCACCGGGACAGCTACGAGCAGTACTTC. It encodes CASSQGHRDSYEQYF.

The J gene is TRBJ2-1, the V gene TRBV20-1, with TRBD2 matching over 12 bases. This CDR3 is built from 19 residues. V was pared by 3 bases and J by 0 bases, with 12 bases of the junction left unmatched. CDR1 is DFQATT, CDR2 SNEGSKA, per germline (reference sequence). As DNA, the CDR3 is TGCAGTGCTAGGGGTGGACTAGCGGGACCCTATAGCTCCTACAATGAGCAGTTCTTC. Protein: CSARGGLAGPYSSYNEQFF.

A few counts support this clonotype. The gene calls are TRBV5-1 and TRBJ2-7; D may match TRBD1 or TRBD2 (6 bases each). V dropped 4 bases and J dropped 1 base, with 15 bases sitting between them. There are 15 residues in the CDR3. The germline V gene encodes CDR1 SGHRS and CDR2 YFSETQ. For the CDR3, the DNA is TGCGCCAGCAGCCCGGGGGACACCATATCCTACGAGCAGTACTTC. As protein: CASSPGDTISYEQYF.

V and J are TRBV6-1 and TRBJ2-1, with 8 bases identical to TRBD2. The germline gives CDR1 MNHNS, CDR2 SASEGT. The CDR3 consists of 17 residues. The V gene end was trimmed by 0 bases and the J gene end by 5 bases; junction bases not matched to a gene: 9. The CDR3: CASSEAFNRLAHNEQFF. The CDR3 region has the DNA TGTGCCAGCAGTGAAGCTTTTAATAGACTAGCGCACAATGAGCAGTTCTTC.

This clonotype occurred once. This chain connects TRBV20-1 to TRBJ1-1; tentatively, D is TRBD1 (6 bases). The germline V gene has CDR1 DFQATT and CDR2 SNEGSKA (reference sequence). Trimming stripped 6 bases from V and 2 bases from J, with 19 bases between. The CDR3 is 15 amino acids. The CDR3 loop reads CSAIQYGTPNTEAFF. CDR3 DNA sequence: TGCAGTGCCATTCAGTATGGGACACCAAACACTGAAGCTTTCTTT.

This clonotype was counted once. The gene calls are TRBV20-1 and TRBJ2-1; either TRBD1 or TRBD2 may supply D (6 bases each). The CDR3 has 14 residues. Germline CDR1 reads DFQATT; CDR2 reads SNEGSKA (reference sequence). Between the trimmed V and J ends, which lost 2 bases and 6 bases, there was a span of 14 bases. CDR3 bases: TGCAGTGCTAGAAGGGGGGCTGTTAGCAATGAGCAGTTCTTC. Amino acid sequence: CSARRGAVSNEQFF.

This clonotype was seen a handful of times. The chain couples TRBV20-1 to TRBJ2-5, with 8 bases fitting TRBD1. CDR3 length equals 13 residues. Germline V lookup: CDR1 DFQATT, CDR2 SNEGSKA (reference sequence). This CDR3 is CRIASDREETQYF. The CDR3 DNA follows: TGCAGGATAGCTTCGGACAGGGAAGAGACCCAGTACTTC.

The rearrangement links TRBV10-3 to TRBJ2-5, with 10 bases identical to TRBD2. The CDR3 contains 16 residues. CDR1 ENHRY and CDR2 SYGVKD come from the germline V gene. J lost 3 bases, V lost 0 bases, and 4 bases had no gene match. The CDR3 loop is CAISESGTSVKETQYF. CDR3 DNA sequence: TGTGCCATCAGTGAGTCCGGGACTAGCGTGAAAGAGACCCAGTACTTC.

The chain employs TRBV9 and TRBJ1-3; D call uncertain. The germline CDR1 and CDR2 sequences are SGDLS and YYNGEE. With 2 bases removed from V and 0 bases from J, the gap between germline ends came to 9 bases. This CDR3 region has 15 residues. CDR3 bases: TGTGCCAGCAGCGTGGGCTCATCCTCTGGAAACACCATATATTTT. Protein: CASSVGSSSGNTIYF.

This clonotype occurred many times. V and J are TRBV29-1 and TRBJ2-5; possibly TRBD1 for D (5 bases). Between the trimmed V and J ends, which lost 4 bases and 2 bases, there was a span of 5 bases. The length of the CDR3 is 11 residues. CDR1 is SQVTM, CDR2 ANQGSEA, per germline. CDR3 sequence: CSVAGQETQYF. The CDR3 DNA is TGCAGCGTTGCAGGGCAAGAGACCCAGTACTTC. The whole variable domain, remainder taken from reference TRBV29-1 and TRBJ2-5, is SAVISQKPSRDICQRGTSLTIQCQVDSQVTMMFWYRQQPGQSLTLIATANQGSEATYESGFVIDKFPISRPNLTFSTLTVSNMSPEDSSIYLCSVAGQETQYFGPGTRLLVL.

The V call is TRBV27, the J call TRBJ2-7; 14 nucleotides agree with TRBD2. V dropped 6 bases and J dropped 5; count of bases not matched to a gene: 3. The CDR3 runs to 14 residues. The germline V gene encodes CDR1 MNHEY and CDR2 SMNVEV (reference sequence). CDR3 protein: CASRGLAGVHEQYF. CDR3 in DNA: TGTGCCAGCAGGGGACTAGCGGGAGTCCACGAGCAGTACTTC.

The chain recombines TRBV28 with TRBJ2-7, with 9 positions matching TRBD1. Trimming at V came to 1 base and at J to 2 bases, leaving 6 bases not matched to a gene. This CDR3 has 16 amino acids. In germline, CDR1 is MDHEN, CDR2 SYDVKM. CDR3 nucleotide sequence: TGTGCCAGCAGTTTATTTACCGGGACAGGGCCCTACGAGCAGTACTTC. It translates to CASSLFTGTGPYEQYF.

This clonotype has a count of ten or more. The gene calls are TRBV7-6 and TRBJ2-1; TRBD2 aligns across 7 bases. This CDR3 region has 14 residues. CDR1 SGHVS and CDR2 FNYEAQ come from the germline V gene. J gave up 4 bases and V 3 bases, and 3 bases lay outside the gene matches. CDR3 amino acids: CASSFSSGYNEQFF. CDR3 nucleotides: TGTGCCAGCAGCTTTTCTAGCGGTTACAATGAGCAGTTCTTC.

This chain links TRBV27 with TRBJ2-2; TRBD2 matches 9 bases. V was clipped by 5 bases and J by 10 bases; unmatched bases: 11. Germline V lookup: CDR1 MNHEY, CDR2 SMNVEV (reference sequence). CDR3 length: 15 residues. The CDR3 region has the DNA TGTGCCAGCAGTCTCTTAGCGGGAGTATCGGAGGAGCTGTTTTTT. This translates into CASSLLAGVSEELFF.

The chain couples TRBV28 to TRBJ1-3, with 7 bases identical to TRBD1. The CDR3 length is 14 residues. V gave up 6 bases and J gave up 5 bases; unmatched junction bases: 7. Germline CDR1 reads MDHEN; CDR2 reads SYDVKM. The CDR3 nucleotides read TGTGCCAGCAGCCAAAGACAGGGCCGAAACACCATATATTTT. It translates to CASSQRQGRNTIYF.

The V and J genes are TRBV2 and TRBJ2-2; no clear D gene. This CDR3 has 13 residues. Trimming shortened V by 6 bases and J by 5 bases, and 10 bases separated the two germline ends. Germline V gene sequence: CDR1 SNHLY, CDR2 FYNNEI. The CDR3 DNA reads as TGTGCCAGCAGGCCAGCGTCAACCGGGGAGCTGTTTTTT. The encoded protein is CASRPASTGELFF.

This clonotype turned up a few times. This rearrangement joins TRBV5-5 to TRBJ2-1, with TRBD1 identical over 7 bases. Germline CDR1 SGHKS, CDR2 YYEKEE (reference sequence). This CDR3 has 14 residues. J gave up 4 bases and V 4 bases, and 5 bases lay outside the gene matches. CDR3 DNA: TGTGCCAGCAGCCGTTGGGACAGTTACAATGAGCAGTTCTTC. Protein product: CASSRWDSYNEQFF.

The chain joins TRBV11-1 to TRBJ2-4; 10 bases map to TRBD2. The CDR3 contains 18 residues. Trimming removed 5 bases from V and 3 bases from J; junction bases left unmatched: 13. Germline V gene sequence: CDR1 SGHAT, CDR2 FQDESV (reference sequence). For the CDR3, the DNA is TGTGCCAGCAGCATATCCGGGACTAGCGACCCTAGCAAAAACATTCAGTACTTC. Residues: CASSISGTSDPSKNIQYF.

The count of this clonotype is one. This chain uses TRBV28 with TRBJ1-5; the match to TRBD1 covers 8 bases. This CDR3 is 16 amino acids long. Germline CDR1 reads MDHEN; CDR2 reads SYDVKM. V was clipped by 6 bases and J by 0 bases; unmatched bases: 7. CDR3 sequence: CASSSGTGVSNQPQHF. As DNA, the CDR3 is TGTGCCAGCAGCTCCGGGACAGGAGTTAGCAATCAGCCCCAGCATTTT.